The 14 T cell receptor beta chains listed next were all sequenced from one sample in a study of shared clonotypes between healthy human individuals. Sequencing used immunoSEQ multiplex PCR; TCRdb keeps in-frame clones, though not all of them. Among about 460,000 clones listed, around 77% were seen once. Sequenced input: PBMCs. These receptors originate from a woman between 35 and 50 years old in good health. Some clones in this sample may be carry-over from other donors' samples.

A word on this clone: Other DNA sequences in this specimen translate into the identical CDR3. This chain joins TRBV28 and TRBJ2-7; D is possibly TRBD1 (6 bases). V shed 4 bases and J shed 1 base, with 8 bases lying between them. The CDR3 runs 13 residues. Germline CDR1 and CDR2: MDHEN and SYDVKM. CDR3 in DNA: TGTGCCAGCAGTTCCGGACAGTCCTACGAGCAGTACTTC. Translating it yields CASSSGQSYEQYF.

The chain couples TRBV14 to TRBJ2-2; the D is unclear. Trimming shortened V by 0 bases and J by 4 bases, and 9 bases separated the two germline ends. This CDR3 region has 15 residues. Germline lookup yields CDR1 SGHDN and CDR2 FVKESK. CDR3 nucleotide sequence: TGTGCCAGCAGCCAAGAATCAGGTTCCACCGGGGAGCTGTTTTTT. This sequence encodes CASSQESGSTGELFF.

The V call is TRBV4-2, the J call TRBJ1-4, with D possibly being TRBD1 (5 bases). Per germline, CDR1 LGHNA and CDR2 YNFKEQ. CDR3 length equals 14 residues. V was clipped by 4 bases and J by 5 bases, with 11 bases between them. The CDR3 DNA reads TGTGCCAGCAGCCGAACAAACAGGAATGAAAAACTGTTTTTT. Translating gives CASSRTNRNEKLFF.

The chain has TRBV7-9 and TRBJ1-1; 7 nucleotides agree with TRBD1. Germline-derived CDR1 and CDR2 are SEHNR and FQNEAQ (reference sequence). The CDR3 is 16 amino acids. V shed 5 bases, J shed 2 bases, and the junction held 11 bases outside the gene matches. The CDR3 coding sequence is TGTGCCAGCAGCGAGCCGGGACAGATCATTAACACTGAAGCTTTCTTT. It encodes CASSEPGQIINTEAFF.

This clone has just a few counts. This chain uses TRBV28 with TRBJ1-5, with D possibly being TRBD1 (5 bases). This CDR3 has 15 residues. Looked up from germline, CDR1 is MDHEN and CDR2 is SYDVKM. V shed 3 bases and J shed 6 bases, with 15 bases lying between them. The CDR3 region is CASSLFTFGGQPQHF. CDR3 DNA: TGTGCCAGCAGTTTGTTCACTTTTGGGGGTCAGCCCCAGCATTTT.

The chain is built from TRBV4-1 and TRBJ1-1; D is unclear. Looked up from germline, CDR1 is MGHRA and CDR2 is YSYEKL. V lost 1 base and J 8 bases, leaving 26 bases between the germline ends. This CDR3 is 18 amino acids long. The CDR3 DNA reads TGCGCCAGCAGCCAAGGCTCCTTCGGACGGACGAGGGTTGGGGAAGCTTTCTTT. Amino acids: CASSQGSFGRTRVGEAFF.

The CDR3 DNA follows: TGCGCCAGCAGCTTTAGCGGGATTGCCTACAATGAGCAGTTCTTC. The encoded protein is CASSFSGIAYNEQFF. The chain uses TRBV5-1 and TRBJ2-1; 8 bases line up with TRBD2. V gave up 2 bases and J gave up 2 bases; unmatched junction bases: 3. Germline assignment: CDR1 SGHRS and CDR2 YFSETQ. This CDR3 region has 15 residues. Based on the CDR3 plus reference TRBV5-1 and TRBJ2-1, the full variable domain is KAGVTQTPRYLIKTRGQQVTLSCSPISGHRSVSWYQQTPGQGLQFLFEYFSETQRNKGNFPGRFSGRQFSNSRSEMNVSTLELGDSALYLCASSFSGIAYNEQFFGPGTRLTVL.

The chain employs TRBV6-1 and TRBJ2-7; 8 bases are a match to TRBD1. CDR1 and CDR2 (germline): MNHNS, SASEGT. The CDR3 has 13 amino acids. Germline trimming cut 3 bases from V and 2 bases from J; bases unmatched to any gene: 0. CDR3 protein: CASSEDRAYEQYF. CDR3 DNA sequence: TGTGCCAGCAGTGAGGACAGGGCCTACGAGCAGTACTTC.

The J gene is TRBJ2-3, the V gene TRBV20-1; maybe TRBD1 (6 bases). Germline CDR1 DFQATT, CDR2 SNEGSKA (reference sequence). Deletions cut 5 bases from V and 10 bases from J, with 10 bases between. CDR3 size: 10 residues. Written as DNA, the CDR3 is TGCAGTGCTGGGGGCCCGTCGCAGTATTTT. Protein sequence: CSAGGPSQYF.

The chain employs TRBV29-1 and TRBJ2-6; D uncertain. Trimming cost V 0 bases and J 4 bases, with 7 bases left between them. CDR1 is SQVTM, CDR2 ANQGSEA, per germline. CDR3 length: 14 amino acids. CDR3 nucleotides: TGCAGCGTTGAAGAAGAACCCGGGGCCAACGTCCTGACTTTC. This codes for CSVEEEPGANVLTF.

This chain uses TRBV7-3 with TRBJ1-1; D gene unclear. The CDR3 covers 15 residues. CDR1 and CDR2 from the germline V gene are SGHTA and FQGTGA. The germline V and J ends were trimmed by 0 bases and 0 bases, with 8 bases remaining between them. CDR3 sequence reads: CASSLTRDVNTEAFF. Here the CDR3 DNA reads TGTGCCAGCAGCTTAACCCGGGATGTGAACACTGAAGCTTTCTTT.

The chain is built from TRBV28 and TRBJ1-5, with TRBD1 as a possible D gene (6 bases). Germline V gene lookup returns CDR1 MDHEN and CDR2 SYDVKM. This CDR3 spans 12 amino acids. The germline V and J ends were trimmed by 8 bases and 4 bases, with 9 bases remaining between them. The CDR3 protein is CASLQGNQPQHF. In nucleotides, the CDR3 is TGTGCCAGCTTACAGGGTAATCAGCCCCAGCATTTT.

The genes are TRBV5-1 and TRBJ2-5; TRBD2 aligns across 13 bases. The CDR3 spans 18 residues. The germline gives CDR1 SGHRS, CDR2 YFSETQ. V lost 4 bases and J lost 2; bases outside the gene matches: 11. CDR3 nucleotides: TGCGCCAGCAGCCCCGGACTAGCGGGAGTTGGGACACAAGAGACCCAGTACTTC. Protein sequence: CASSPGLAGVGTQETQYF. The whole variable domain, remainder taken from reference TRBV5-1 and TRBJ2-5, is KAGVTQTPRYLIKTRGQQVTLSCSPISGHRSVSWYQQTPGQGLQFLFEYFSETQRNKGNFPGRFSGRQFSNSRSEMNVSTLELGDSALYLCASSPGLAGVGTQETQYFGPGTRLLVL.

About this clone: A much larger clone differs from this one at a single base, so this may be a read error. This chain's CDR3 is CAWSASLTTTLGTEAFF. The CDR3 region has the DNA TGTGCCTGGAGCGCCAGTCTTACCACAACCTTGGGCACTGAAGCCTTCTTT. The gene calls are TRBV30 and TRBJ1-1; D remains unclear. Germline V gene sequence: CDR1 GTSNPN, CDR2 SVGIG (reference sequence). CDR3 length equals 17 residues. Using reference TRBV30 and TRBJ1-1 for the parts outside the CDR3, the full variable domain is SQTIHQWPATLVQPVGSPLSLECTVEGTSNPNLYWYRQAAGRGLQLLFYSVGIGQISSEVPQNLSASRPQDRQFILSSKKLLLSDSGFYLCAWSASLTTTLGTEAFFGQGTRLTVV.